These T cell receptor beta chains were read from a single sample in a study of blood T cell repertoires in COVID-19. The data were produced by immunoSEQ multiplex PCR, yet TCRdb's version contains in-frame clones alone and is incomplete. The sample gives 60,000 to 85,000 clones, approximately 79% of which show up once; approximately 6.8% is in the top ten. Sequencing input: peripheral blood. The receptors derive from a woman aged 55-70 years with acute or convalescent COVID-19. CDR3s leave out the opening cysteine and the closing phenylalanine or tryptophan.

V	J	CDR3
TRBV10-1	TRBJ2-3	ASSSFTSGGTDTQY
TRBV27	TRBJ1-5	ASAPGITPQPQH
TRBV19	TRBJ2-1	ASSDPAGGTEQF
TRBV4-1	TRBJ2-5	ASSQDRRETQY
TRBV12-3/TRBV12-4	TRBJ2-4	ASSFGGLIQY
TRBV9	TRBJ2-3	ASSVASRADTQY
TRBV27	TRBJ2-5	ASSSRRGETQY
TRBV5-6	TRBJ1-2	ASTLGRGRNYGYT
TRBV28	TRBJ2-3	ASSPYEGIPDTQY
TRBV4-1	TRBJ2-1	ASSHFWDRGAWEQF
TRBV29-1	TRBJ2-3	SVEDPGGDTDTQY
TRBV5-4	TRBJ2-3	ASSDGSRGRTDTQY
TRBV4-1	TRBJ2-7	ASSLIGGYEQY
TRBV12-3/TRBV12-4	TRBJ1-5	ASRGQENQPQH
TRBV4-2	TRBJ1-2	ASSQDRGQGYGYT
TRBV11-2	TRBJ2-1	ASTYSGGANEQF
TRBV14	TRBJ1-3	ASSRRDRRLSGNTIY
TRBV6-2/TRBV6-3	TRBJ1-5	ASSDRSRGQPQH
TRBV29-1	TRBJ1-1	SVKNRDRVTEAF
TRBV10-1	TRBJ1-2	ASSEAQSYGYT
TRBV2	TRBJ2-5	ASTDQGLTKETQY
TRBV5-1	TRBJ1-2	ASSLVAGTASPDGYT
TRBV18	TRBJ1-1	ASSMGQGSGL
TRBV3-1/TRBV3-2	TRBJ2-2	ASRLPTSYGTGELF
TRBV10-3	TRBJ1-4	AIRGTGEGEKLF
TRBV3-1/TRBV3-2	TRBJ1-1	ASSQDLGGAF